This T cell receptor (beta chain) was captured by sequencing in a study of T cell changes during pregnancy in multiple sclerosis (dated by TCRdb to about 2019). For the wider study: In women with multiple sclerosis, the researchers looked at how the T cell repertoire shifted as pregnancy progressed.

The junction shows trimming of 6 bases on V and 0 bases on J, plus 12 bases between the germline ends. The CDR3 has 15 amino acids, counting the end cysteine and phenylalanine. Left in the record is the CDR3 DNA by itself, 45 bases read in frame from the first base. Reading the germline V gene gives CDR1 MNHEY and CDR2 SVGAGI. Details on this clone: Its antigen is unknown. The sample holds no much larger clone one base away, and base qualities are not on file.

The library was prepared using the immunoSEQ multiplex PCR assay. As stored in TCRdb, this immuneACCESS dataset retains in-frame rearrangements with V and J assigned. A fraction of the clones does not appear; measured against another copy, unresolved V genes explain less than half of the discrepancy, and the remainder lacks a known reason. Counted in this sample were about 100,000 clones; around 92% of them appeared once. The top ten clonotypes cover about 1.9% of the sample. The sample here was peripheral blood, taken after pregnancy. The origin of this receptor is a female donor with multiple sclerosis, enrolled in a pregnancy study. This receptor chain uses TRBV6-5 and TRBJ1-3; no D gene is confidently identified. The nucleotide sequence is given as TGTGCCAGCAGCCCACGGAGTAGCTCTGGAAACACCATATATTTT. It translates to CASSPRSSSGNTIYF.